The entry that follows covers one T cell receptor beta chain sequence. Its antigen is not identified. Healthy bone marrow donors made up the cohort. The data stem from a study of cytomegalovirus exposure and HLA in healthy donors. In the PCR, 60 Vbeta and 13 Jbeta primers were used. Data came from immunoSEQ multiplex PCR; TCRdb stores just in-frame clones and leaves some out. The sample has around 65,000 clones; around 68% are singletons. Study results and caveats: TCR beta chain V- and J-gene trimming was linked, in a later analysis, to a missense variant in DCLRE1C. Reports credit the classifier with highly specific, highly sensitive diagnosis of cytomegalovirus status. Earlier results showed most TCR beta V segments being productive about 87% or about 30% of the time.

This sequence was found in a man aged 35 to 55 in good health and CMV-seropositive. Specimen: PBMCs.

The CDR3 sequence is CASSQVLRGRTKNIQYF. The CDR3 DNA reads TGCGCCAGCAGCCAAGTTCTCAGGGGGAGAACCAAAAACATTCAGTACTTC. The chain is built from TRBV4-1 and TRBJ2-4, with 7 bases matching TRBD1. The CDR3 sequence is 17 residues long. Trimming at V came to 1 base and at J to 2 bases, leaving 8 bases not matched to a gene. CDR1 is MGHRA and CDR2 is YSYEKL in the germline V gene.